This T cell receptor beta chain comes out of a study of blood T cell repertoires in COVID-19. Comment on this clone: One end of the junction does not line up with germline, which may come from a read error.

CDR1 and CDR2 (germline): LNHNV, YYDKDF (reference sequence). The CDR3 is 13 residues long. Sequencing was performed with immunoSEQ multiplex PCR; in TCRdb, only in-frame clones are kept and a portion is missing. The table includes approximately 21,000 clones, 80% to 90% detected once. The origin of this receptor is a man aged 65-85 years with active COVID-19. The chain links TRBV15 to TRBJ1-2, with D maybe TRBD1 (6 bases). Source material: peripheral blood. CDR3 sequence reads: CATSRENGGDSRF. The CDR3 DNA reads as TGTGCCACCAGCAGAGAGAATGGGGGCGACAGTCGCTTC.